This is a list of T cell receptor beta chains from one sample in a study of shared T cell receptors in the human thymus. Clones were sequenced by immunoSEQ multiplex PCR, and TCRdb holds only the in-frame ones, with some missing. Of roughly 700,000 clones listed, 88% are singletons. These same records also appear under a second study, on human thymus T cells.

The sample taken for sequencing was thymocytes. These receptors were collected from a boy under two years old with a congenital heart defect. Both conserved end residues are part of each CDR3. Fields, in order: clone size, D gene, J gene, V gene, CDR3 DNA, CDR3 protein. The D gene is left open where the match is weak. The size entry is marked missing in some rows and otherwise reads once, few, many or a size class.

>-|-|TRBJ2-2|TRBV10-1
TGCGCCAGCATGGAGGAGGGAAGCGGAACCTCGAACACCGGGGAGCTGTTTTTT
CASMEEGSGTSNTGELFF
>-|TRBD1|TRBJ2-5|TRBV28
TGTGCCAGCAGTATAAGACAGGGGGAATACCAAGAGACCCAGTACTTC
CASSIRQGEYQETQYF
>-|TRBD2|TRBJ2-3|TRBV7-9
TGTGCCAGCAGCAGGACTAGCGGGAGAGGGCCAGATACGCAGTATTTT
CASSRTSGRGPDTQYF
>-|-|TRBJ1-2|TRBV9
TGTGCCAGCAGCGTAGTAGGCAGGTCCCCCAACTATGGCTACACCTTC
CASSVVGRSPNYGYTF
>-|TRBD1|TRBJ1-1|TRBV7-3
TGTGCCAGCAGCTCAGGGGGCACTGAAGCTTTCTTT
CASSSGGTEAFF
>-|TRBD1|TRBJ2-1|TRBV30
TGTGCCTGTAATGACAGGGTGGGTGGCAATGAGCAGTTCTTC
CACNDRVGGNEQFF
>-|TRBD2|TRBJ2-7|TRBV7-2
TGTGCCAGCAGCTCCGGGGAGGGGAGCTCCTACGAGCAGTACTTC
CASSSGEGSSYEQYF
>-|TRBD1|TRBJ2-6|TRBV27
TGTGCCAGCAGACGGGACAGCGTGGTGTCTGGGGCCAACGTCCTGACTTTC
CASRRDSVVSGANVLTF
>once|TRBD1|TRBJ1-1|TRBV10-3
TGTGCCGCCCAGAATCCGGGACAGGGAACCACTGAAGCTTTCTTT
CAAQNPGQGTTEAFF
>-|TRBD2|TRBJ2-2|TRBV14
TGTGCCAGCAGCCGCTTCCTAGCGGCCGCGAACACCGGGGAGCTGTTTTTT
CASSRFLAAANTGELFF
>once|TRBD1|TRBJ2-1|TRBV18
TGTGCCAGCTCACCCCGGGACAGGGTCCACAATGAGCAGTTCTTC
CASSPRDRVHNEQFF
>-|TRBD1|TRBJ1-3|TRBV29-1
TGCAGCGTTGAAGATGGGTTAGGGGGGACAGCCGAAAACCCTTCTGGAAACACCATATATTTT
CSVEDGLGGTAENPSGNTIYF
>-|-|TRBJ2-3|TRBV11-2
TGTGCCAGCAGCTTAGAGCCAGGGAACTCAACAGATACGCAGTATTTT
CASSLEPGNSTDTQYF
>-|TRBD1|TRBJ1-1|TRBV5-6
TGTGCCAGCAGCAAAGGACAGGCGAGTGAAGCTTTCTTT
CASSKGQASEAFF
>-|TRBD2|TRBJ2-1|TRBV28
TGTGCCAGCAGTCCCGATCGGGGGGATGAGCAGTTCTTC
CASSPDRGDEQFF
>-|-|TRBJ1-3|TRBV6-6
TGTGCCAGCAGTTACCCTCACAGGGATCGAAACACCATATATTTT
CASSYPHRDRNTIYF
>-|-|TRBJ2-7|TRBV20-1
TGCAGTGCTAGAAGCGGGGAGCAGTACTTC
CSARSGEQYF
>-|-|TRBJ1-2|TRBV6-5
TGTGCCAGCAGGAACCGACAGGTCTGGAGCTACACCTTC
CASRNRQVWSYTF
>-|TRBD1|TRBJ2-6|TRBV5-1
TGCGCCAGCAGCTCCCGACAGGGGAGCTCTGGGGCCAACGTCCTGACTTTC
CASSSRQGSSGANVLTF
>-|-|TRBJ2-3|TRBV30
TGTGCCTGTGGGGCGGTGACAGATACGCAGTATTTT
CACGAVTDTQYF
>few|-|TRBJ2-1|TRBV10-3
TGTGCCATCAGTGCCCGGGGCTCACGGGAGCCCCAGTTCTTC
CAISARGSREPQFF
>-|-|TRBJ1-2|TRBV4-3
TGCGCCAGCAGCCAAGTATACAGGGCGGAAGGCTACACCTTC
CASSQVYRAEGYTF